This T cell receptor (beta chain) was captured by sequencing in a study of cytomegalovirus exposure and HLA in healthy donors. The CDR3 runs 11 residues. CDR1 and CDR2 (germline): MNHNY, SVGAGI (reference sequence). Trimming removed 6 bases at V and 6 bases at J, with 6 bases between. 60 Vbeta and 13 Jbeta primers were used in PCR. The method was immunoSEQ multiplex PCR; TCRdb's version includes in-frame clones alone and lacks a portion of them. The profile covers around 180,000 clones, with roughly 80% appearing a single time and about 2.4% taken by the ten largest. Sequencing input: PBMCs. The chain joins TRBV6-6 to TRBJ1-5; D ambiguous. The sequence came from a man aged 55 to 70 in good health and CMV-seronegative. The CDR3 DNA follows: TGTGCCAGCAGGGAGAGTCAGCCCCAGCATTTT. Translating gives CASRESQPQHF.